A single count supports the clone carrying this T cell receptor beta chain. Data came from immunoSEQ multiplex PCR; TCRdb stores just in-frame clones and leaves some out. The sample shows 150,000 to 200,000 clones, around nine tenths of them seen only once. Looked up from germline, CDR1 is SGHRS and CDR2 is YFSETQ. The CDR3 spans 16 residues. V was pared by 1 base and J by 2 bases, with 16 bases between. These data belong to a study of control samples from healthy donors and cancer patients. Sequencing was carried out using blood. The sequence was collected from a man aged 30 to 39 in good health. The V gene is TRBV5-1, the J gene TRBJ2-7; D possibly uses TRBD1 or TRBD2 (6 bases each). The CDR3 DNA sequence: TGCGCCAGCAGCTTGTTCTGGCCGGGGGACACCTACGAGCAGTACTTC. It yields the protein CASSLFWPGDTYEQYF.